These T cell receptor beta chains were read from a single sample in a study of shared clonotypes between healthy human individuals. The assay was immunoSEQ multiplex PCR, and TCRdb's table has in-frame clones only and misses some. The table shows about 1.4 million clones, with around 95% occurring only once. The specimen sequenced was naive CD4+ T cells sorted from blood. These receptors were collected from a man between 25 and 39 years old in good health. The CDR3 runs from the conserved cysteine through the conserved F or W. Each record gives: clone size, J gene, V gene, D gene, CDR3 DNA, CDR3 protein. The D gene is left open where the match is weak. Rows give clone size only sometimes, using once, few, many, or a class for an expanded clone.

>few|TRBJ1-1|TRBV28|TRBD1
TGTGCCAGCAGTTTAAGACAGGGCCTCACTGAAGCTTTCTTT
CASSLRQGLTEAFF
>NA|TRBJ2-2|TRBV7-6|TRBD1
TGTGCCAGCAGCCCCTTCCAAGGCAGGGGGCGCGTTCGTGGACTCAGGACCGGGGAGCTGTTTTTT
CASSPFQGRGRVRGLRTGELFF
>NA|TRBJ2-1|TRBV13|TRBD2
TGTGCCAGCAAGACGAGCGGGAGATTCTCCTACAATGAGCAGTTCTTC
CASKTSGRFSYNEQFF
>NA|TRBJ2-1|TRBV19|TRBD2
TGTGCCAGTATCGGGGGGAGCTCCTACAATGAGCAGTTCTTC
CASIGGSSYNEQFF
>NA|TRBJ2-7|TRBV9|TRBD2
TGTGCCAGCAGCGCCGGGCCTAGCGGGACGTGGGAGCAGTACTTC
CASSAGPSGTWEQYF
>NA|TRBJ1-5|TRBV2|TRBD1
TGTGCCAGCAGAGAGGGACAGGGCCCGCACCCCCAGCATTTT
CASREGQGPHPQHF
>NA|TRBJ2-2|TRBV5-6|NA
TGTGCCAGCAGCGTTCGTTGGAGGGTCGGGGAGCTGTTTTTT
CASSVRWRVGELFF
>NA|TRBJ2-5|TRBV28|NA
TGTGCCAGCAGAGTAGCGCAGGGAACGGTGACCCAGTACTTC
CASRVAQGTVTQYF
>NA|TRBJ1-1|TRBV4-3|NA
TGCGCCAGCAGCCAAGAGGAGGGGTTACCGGACACTGAAGCTTTCTTT
CASSQEEGLPDTEAFF
>NA|TRBJ1-4|TRBV29-1|TRBD1
TGCAGCGTTGGAAACAGGGGGGCCCATGAAAAACTGTTTTTT
CSVGNRGAHEKLFF
>NA|TRBJ1-5|TRBV11-2|NA
TGTGCCAGCAGCTTAGAGGGTGTACAGCCCCAGCATTTT
CASSLEGVQPQHF
>NA|TRBJ2-3|TRBV14|NA
TGTGCCAGCAGCCAAGATTCACGGGGCAGCTTCACAGATACGCAGTATTTT
CASSQDSRGSFTDTQYF
>NA|TRBJ1-1|TRBV28|NA
TGTGCCAGCAGTTTATTAGGGGCCACTGAAGCTTTCTTT
CASSLLGATEAFF
>NA|TRBJ1-5|TRBV6-5|NA
TGTGCCAGCAGTTACTCGCGGGGAGTTCAGCCCCAGCATTTT
CASSYSRGVQPQHF
>NA|TRBJ1-1|TRBV7-9|NA
TGTGCCAGCAGCTCCCAAGGGACGGTGAACACTGAAGCTTTCTTT
CASSSQGTVNTEAFF
>NA|TRBJ1-2|TRBV7-2|NA
TGTGCCAGCAGCTTATACAGGAAATCTACTAACTATGGCTACACCTTC
CASSLYRKSTNYGYTF
>NA|TRBJ2-7|TRBV9|NA
TGTGCCAGCAGTTCAGCGAATTCTTACGAGCAGTACTTC
CASSSANSYEQYF
>NA|TRBJ2-2|TRBV11-3|TRBD1
TGTGCCAGCAGCCCCACGACAGGGTGGGCCGGGGAGCTGTTTTTT
CASSPTTGWAGELFF
>NA|TRBJ1-1|TRBV28|NA
TGTGCCAGCAGTTTATGGTCGGTGGGCACTGAAGCTTTCTTT
CASSLWSVGTEAFF
>NA|TRBJ1-3|TRBV5-8|NA
TGTGCCAGCAGGGTACGCGCCTCTGGAAACACCATATATTTT
CASRVRASGNTIYF
>NA|TRBJ2-7|TRBV14|NA
TGTGCCAGCAGCCAAGATGTGGGCTCCTACGAGCAGTACTTC
CASSQDVGSYEQYF
>NA|TRBJ2-5|TRBV4-3|NA
TGCGCCAGCAGCCAAGATTATAAACGGCAAGAGACCCAGTACTTC
CASSQDYKRQETQYF
>NA|TRBJ1-3|TRBV25-1|TRBD1
TGTGCCAGCCGGACAGGGAATGGAAACACCATATATTTT
CASRTGNGNTIYF
>NA|TRBJ2-7|TRBV5-5|TRBD1
TGCGCCAGCAGCCGGGACAGTAACTACGAGCAGTACTTC
CASSRDSNYEQYF
>NA|TRBJ2-7|TRBV27|NA
TGTGCCAGCAGTTTTGGCCGGGACTGGACTTACGAGCAGTACTTC
CASSFGRDWTYEQYF
>once|TRBJ2-7|TRBV2|NA
TGTGCCAGCAGGCCCGCCCCGAGCTCCTACGAGCAGTACTTC
CASRPAPSSYEQYF
>NA|TRBJ2-7|TRBV7-9|TRBD2
TGTGCCAGCAGTAAACCCGCGGGAGGGCTGGGCTACGAGCAGTACTTC
CASSKPAGGLGYEQYF
>once|TRBJ2-7|TRBV27|TRBD2
TGTGCCAGCAGTTTAGACAGCGGGAGGGCCTACGAGCAGTACTTC
CASSLDSGRAYEQYF
>NA|TRBJ2-7|TRBV11-2|NA
TGTGCCAGCAGCTTAAGTTATTCGGGAAACGAGCAGTACTTC
CASSLSYSGNEQYF
>NA|TRBJ2-5|TRBV28|NA
TGTGCCAGCAGTTTATACTTAGGGCAACAAGAGACCCAGTACTTC
CASSLYLGQQETQYF
>NA|TRBJ2-2|TRBV4-3|TRBD2
TGCGCCAGCAGCCATACTAGCGTCACCGGGGAGCTGTTTTTT
CASSHTSVTGELFF
>NA|TRBJ1-4|TRBV27|NA
TGTGCCAGCAGGGCGACAGGTCTGGTTGAAAAACTGTTTTTT
CASRATGLVEKLFF
>NA|TRBJ1-5|TRBV15|TRBD1
TGTGCCACCAGCAGAGAGACAGGGGGCGTTCAGCCCCAGCATTTT
CATSRETGGVQPQHF
>NA|TRBJ1-1|TRBV29-1|NA
TGCAGTGTTCAAATAGGGGCAGGTATAAACACTGAAGCTTTCTTT
CSVQIGAGINTEAFF
>NA|TRBJ2-3|TRBV18|NA
TGTGCCAGCTCACCACCTAGTCTAGCAGGAGATACGCAGTATTTT
CASSPPSLAGDTQYF
>NA|TRBJ1-2|TRBV19|NA
TGTGCCAGTAGTATCGGGGCAGGGGAATATGGCTACACCTTC
CASSIGAGEYGYTF
>NA|TRBJ2-6|TRBV5-1|NA
TGCGCCAGCAGCATGGGCGGGGGACACCAAGGAGGTGGGGCCAACGTCCTGACTTTC
CASSMGGGHQGGGANVLTF
>NA|TRBJ1-4|TRBV5-8|TRBD1
TGTGCCAGCAGCTTGGGACGGGACAGGAGGGATGAAAAACTGTTTTTT
CASSLGRDRRDEKLFF